This T cell receptor (beta chain) came from a study of graft-versus-host responses after intestinal transplantation. Germline-derived CDR1 and CDR2 are LNHNV and YYDKDF (reference sequence). The CDR3 totals 23 residues. V lost 5 bases and J 0 bases, leaving 35 bases between the germline ends. This clone has only one observation. The table came from immunoSEQ multiplex PCR; TCRdb's copy has only in-frame clones and leaves some out. The sample contains roughly 46,000 clones, 85% to 95% of which appear only once. This TCR derives from a human patient who received an intestinal transplant, so some T cells may come from the graft donor. Material: PBMCs, obtained roughly 860 days after a first intestinal transplant, on the day of a second. V and J are TRBV15 and TRBJ2-1, with a tentative D call TRBD1 (6 bases). In DNA form, the CDR3 reads TGTGCCACCAGCCGTGTCTCTCGGGTCTGGGGGCTGCTCTCCACTCTCTCCTACAATGAGCAGTTCTTC. This codes for CATSRVSRVWGLLSTLSYNEQFF.